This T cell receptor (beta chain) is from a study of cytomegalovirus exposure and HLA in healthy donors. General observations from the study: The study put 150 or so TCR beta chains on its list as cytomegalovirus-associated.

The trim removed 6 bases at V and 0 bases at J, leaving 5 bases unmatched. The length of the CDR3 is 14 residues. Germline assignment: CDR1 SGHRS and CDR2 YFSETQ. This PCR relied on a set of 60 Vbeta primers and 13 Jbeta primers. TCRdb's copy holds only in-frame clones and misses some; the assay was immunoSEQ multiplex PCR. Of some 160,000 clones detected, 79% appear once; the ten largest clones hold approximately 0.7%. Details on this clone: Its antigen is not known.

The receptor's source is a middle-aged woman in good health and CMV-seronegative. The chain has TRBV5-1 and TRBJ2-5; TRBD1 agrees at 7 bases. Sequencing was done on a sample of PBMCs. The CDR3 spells CASKSQGNQETQYF. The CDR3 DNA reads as TGCGCCAGCAAATCACAGGGGAACCAAGAGACCCAGTACTTC.